Listed here is a single T cell receptor (beta chain). The data were taken from a study of blood T cell repertoires in COVID-19. Study-wide context: Acute-phase and convalescent COVID-19 samples originated in the United States, Italy and Spain. Sources were T cells, B-cell-depleted T cells, or PBMCs; the material itself was cDNA or gDNA.

CDR1 is MGHRA, CDR2 YSYEKL, per germline. Trimming removed 5 bases from V and 5 bases from J; junction bases left unmatched: 11. This CDR3 comprises 16 residues. Per the original methods: Nucleated cell number was recorded as an estimate derived from reference gene primer amplification. The assay was immunoSEQ multiplex PCR, and TCRdb's table has in-frame clones only and misses some. From that table come the V and J calls and clone size; the DNA was used to work out D and trimming. Among roughly 160,000 clones listed, about 85% were seen once. The material sequenced was peripheral blood. This sequence originates from a middle-aged man with acute or convalescent COVID-19. The chain has TRBV4-1 and TRBJ2-1; 8 positions match TRBD2. CDR3 protein: CASSSTELAADNEQFF. The CDR3 DNA is TGCGCCAGCAGCTCAACAGAACTAGCGGCCGACAATGAGCAGTTCTTC.